These 31 T cell receptor beta chains originate from one sample sequenced in a study of memory CD4+ T cells and cytomegalovirus serostatus. The sort gate was single viable CD3+CD4+CD8-CD45RO+ cells for memory CD4+ T cells. Sequencing used immunoSEQ multiplex PCR; TCRdb keeps in-frame clones, though not all of them. The table has 40,000 to 55,000 clones, 82% seen once; the top ten hold around 0.63%. The material sequenced was memory CD4+ T cells from blood. All receptors come from an adult in good health and CMV-seronegative.

The chain uses TRBV6-1 and TRBJ1-2; D not resolved. The V and J ends lost 3 bases and 2 bases respectively, with 13 bases between them. CDR1 and CDR2 from the germline V gene are MNHNS and SASEGT. The CDR3 runs 15 residues. CDR3 region: CASSDGLTSNYGYTF. The CDR3 bases are TGTGCCAGCAGTGACGGATTAACGTCGAACTATGGCTACACCTTC.

In regard to this clone: An end of the junction does not agree with germline; a read error may underlie this. This chain uses TRBV28 with TRBJ2-2, with D perhaps given as TRBD1 or TRBD2 (5 bases each). The germline V gene encodes CDR1 MDHEN and CDR2 SYDVKM. The CDR3 is 13 residues long. CDR3 sequence reads: CAISGEGTGELFF. The CDR3 bases are TGTGCCATCAGTGGAGAGGGGACCGGGGAGCTGTTTTTT.

The J gene is TRBJ1-1, the V gene TRBV30, with D tentatively TRBD1 (6 bases). Trimming pared 1 base from V and 10 bases from J, leaving 10 bases between. CDR3 length equals 11 residues. CDR1 GTSNPN and CDR2 SVGIG come from the germline V gene (reference sequence). The CDR3 coding sequence is TGTGCCTGGAGTGCAGGGGTAATAGCTTTCTTT. Protein sequence: CAWSAGVIAFF.

The gene calls are TRBV5-1 and TRBJ2-1, with 11 bases identical to TRBD2. This CDR3 region has 16 residues. With 4 bases clipped from V and 4 bases from J, the junction kept 7 bases outside the gene matches. Germline V lookup: CDR1 SGHRS, CDR2 YFSETQ. DNA for the CDR3: TGCGCCAGCAGCGGGCCCGGGACTAGCGGATACAATGAGCAGTTCTTC. It is translated as CASSGPGTSGYNEQFF.

CDR3 bases: TGTGCCTGGAGTGTAAAGACGCGACTAGCGGGGGGGCCTTCCAACACCGGGGAGCTGTTTTTT. Translated, it gives CAWSVKTRLAGGPSNTGELFF. This rearrangement joins TRBV30 to TRBJ2-2, with TRBD2 matching over 14 bases. J lost 2 bases, V lost 0 bases, and 14 bases had no gene match. The CDR3 sequence is 21 residues long. Germline loops: CDR1 GTSNPN, CDR2 SVGIG (reference sequence).

The V call is TRBV9, the J call TRBJ1-1; 7 bases are shared with TRBD1. Germline CDR1 and CDR2: SGDLS and YYNGEE. V gave up 4 bases and J gave up 1 base; unmatched junction bases: 13. CDR3 length: 17 amino acids. The CDR3: CASSPRSGGAPNTEAFF. Written as DNA, the CDR3 is TGTGCCAGCAGCCCTCGGTCAGGGGGGGCGCCGAACACTGAAGCTTTCTTT.

This clone was counted only a few times. The genes are TRBV11-3 and TRBJ1-1; weak D call: TRBD1 (6 bases). Germline V CDR1 and CDR2: SGHNT, YENEEA. The CDR3 totals 14 residues. Between the trimmed V and J ends, which lost 5 bases and 4 bases, there was a span of 14 bases. CDR3 nucleotides: TGTGCCAGCAGCGCGGACAGCCGCGCCACTGAAGCTTTCTTT. Its translation is CASSADSRATEAFF.

The chain uses TRBV7-7 and TRBJ1-3; D unclear. This CDR3 contains 13 residues. V gave up 5 bases and J gave up 3 bases, with 8 bases separating them. Per germline, CDR1 SSHAT and CDR2 FNYEAQ (reference sequence). The CDR3 region has the DNA TGTGCCAGCAGCATCTACGATGGAAACACCATATATTTT. Translating gives CASSIYDGNTIYF.

The chain couples TRBV6-5 to TRBJ2-1; 7 nucleotides match TRBD2. CDR1 is MNHEY, CDR2 SVGAGI, per germline. V dropped 5 bases and J dropped 0; count of bases not matched to a gene: 4. The CDR3 runs to 15 residues. The CDR3 spells CASSPSGSSYNEQFF. For the CDR3, the DNA is TGTGCCAGCAGTCCTAGCGGAAGCTCCTACAATGAGCAGTTCTTC.

The rearrangement uses TRBV15 and TRBJ2-7; 9 bases align to TRBD1. Germline V CDR1 and CDR2: LNHNV, YYDKDF (reference sequence). The CDR3 extends over 15 amino acids. Trimming took 6 bases from V and 2 from J; bases not matched to a gene: 8. CDR3 bases: TGTGCCACCAGGAACCCGGGACAGGGTACCTACGAGCAGTACTTC. It is translated as CATRNPGQGTYEQYF.

V usage is TRBV6-1 and J usage is TRBJ2-7; D may match TRBD1 or TRBD2 (6 bases each). The CDR3 length is 15 residues. V was clipped by 5 bases and J by 2 bases, with 16 bases between them. The germline gives CDR1 MNHNS, CDR2 SASEGT. CDR3 sequence reads: CASSRDEGGTYEQYF. The CDR3 DNA follows: TGTGCCAGCAGTCGTGATGAGGGGGGAACCTACGAGCAGTACTTC.

The chain combines TRBV11-2 with TRBJ2-7, with 9 bases aligning to TRBD1. This CDR3 region has 15 residues. J lost 0 bases, V lost 5 bases, and 5 bases had no gene match. Germline V CDR1 and CDR2: SGHAT, FQNNGV. The CDR3 DNA reads as TGTGCCAGCAGCCGAGGGACAGGGAGCTCCTACGAGCAGTACTTC. Translating gives CASSRGTGSSYEQYF.

The chain has TRBV10-3 and TRBJ2-1; 13 nucleotides match TRBD2. Germline CDR1 and CDR2: ENHRY and SYGVKD. With 6 bases clipped from V and 3 bases from J, the junction kept 2 bases outside the gene matches. The CDR3 length is 15 residues. CDR3 nucleotide sequence: TGTGCCATCAGCCGGACTAGCGGGGGCTACAATGAGCAGTTCTTC. This encodes CAISRTSGGYNEQFF.

The genes are TRBV6-1 and TRBJ1-6; D is perhaps TRBD1 (5 bases). Trimming removed 2 bases at V and 7 bases at J, with 15 bases between. CDR3 length equals 16 residues. CDR1 and CDR2 (germline): MNHNS, SASEGT. The CDR3 loop is CASSESPAGRNSPLHF. The CDR3 coding sequence is TGTGCCAGCAGTGAATCCCCGGCGGGACGGAATTCACCCCTCCACTTT.

The CDR3 spells CASSSVRTEAFF. The CDR3 DNA reads as TGTGCCAGCAGCTCCGTTCGCACTGAAGCTTTCTTT. The J gene is TRBJ1-1, the V gene TRBV27; D is undetermined. The germline gives CDR1 MNHEY, CDR2 SMNVEV (reference sequence). Between the trimmed V and J ends, which lost 6 bases and 4 bases, there was a span of 9 bases. This CDR3 is 12 amino acids long.

The chain employs TRBV27 and TRBJ1-1; D not certain. Looked up from germline, CDR1 is MNHEY and CDR2 is SMNVEV (reference sequence). The CDR3 totals 13 residues. With 5 bases removed from V and 3 bases from J, the gap between germline ends came to 10 bases. The CDR3 sequence: CASSPRTYTEAFF. The CDR3 DNA sequence: TGTGCCAGCAGTCCTAGGACCTACACTGAAGCTTTCTTT.

The chain couples TRBV28 to TRBJ2-1; TRBD2 agrees at 8 bases. The junction had 11 bases not matched to a gene; V was cut back by 7 bases and J by 9 bases. CDR1 is MDHEN and CDR2 is SYDVKM in the germline V gene. The CDR3 is 14 residues long. CDR3 nucleotides: TGTGCCAGCAAGCTCGGGGGGGCATCGGGTGAGCAGTTCTTC. Translation gives CASKLGGASGEQFF.

The chain is built from TRBV4-1 and TRBJ2-7; possibly TRBD2 for D (6 bases). The CDR3 is 15 amino acids. V was pared by 0 bases and J by 4 bases, with 13 bases between. Germline CDR1 MGHRA, CDR2 YSYEKL. CDR3 sequence: CASSQEEGRSYEQYF. CDR3 DNA sequence: TGCGCCAGCAGCCAAGAGGAGGGGCGTTCTTACGAGCAGTACTTC.

The V gene is TRBV4-2, the J gene TRBJ2-5; 9 bases line up with TRBD2. The V segment lost 1 base and the J segment 2 bases; nucleotides outside the gene matches: 5. Germline lookup yields CDR1 LGHNA and CDR2 YNFKEQ. This CDR3 comprises 16 residues. CDR3: CASSQGSGGDQETQYF. CDR3 in DNA: TGTGCCAGCAGCCAAGGTAGCGGGGGAGATCAAGAGACCCAGTACTTC.

The gene calls are TRBV29-1 and TRBJ2-7, with 8 bases matching TRBD1. Germline V gene lookup returns CDR1 SQVTM and CDR2 ANQGSEA. The CDR3 length is 12 residues. Germline trimming cut 4 bases from V and 6 bases from J; bases unmatched to any gene: 5. The CDR3 coding sequence is TGCAGCGTTGTTCGCGACAGGGGCGAGCAGTACTTC. This codes for CSVVRDRGEQYF.

Of note for this clone: The limits of the CDR3 on the DNA are not certain, so only TCRdb's listed CDR3 is given. The V call is TRBV21-1, the J call TRBJ1-1; whether TRBD1, the table's D call, matches the DNA was not checked. TRBV21-1 is described as a pseudogene. Both ends counted, the CDR3 spans 19 residues. CDR3 loop: CASSKAFGRGTGTNTEAFF.

The chain couples TRBV5-1 to TRBJ1-4, with D possibly matching TRBD1 (5 bases). The germline gives CDR1 SGHRS, CDR2 YFSETQ. The CDR3 length is 14 residues. V was trimmed by 1 base and J by 7 bases, leaving 11 bases between them. CDR3 nucleotides: TGCGCCAGCAGCTTGACTCGACAGACTGAAAAACTGTTTTTT. Its protein is CASSLTRQTEKLFF.

The J gene is TRBJ2-3, the V gene TRBV28; D perhaps matches TRBD2 (5 bases). This CDR3 has 15 residues. The ends were cut back, 2 bases at V and 4 bases at J, with 13 bases in the middle. Per the germline V gene, CDR1 is MDHEN and CDR2 is SYDVKM. CDR3 nucleotides: TGTGCCAGCAGTTTAGAGGGTAACCGGGCAGATACGCAGTATTTT. It specifies CASSLEGNRADTQYF.

This clone has a single count. This chain connects TRBV5-1 to TRBJ1-1; D is unresolved. This CDR3 region has 14 residues. Trimming cost V 1 base and J 0 bases, with 7 bases left between them. In germline, CDR1 is SGHRS, CDR2 YFSETQ. This CDR3 reads CASSLSSMNTEAFF. The CDR3 region has the DNA TGCGCCAGCAGCTTGTCCTCAATGAACACTGAAGCTTTCTTT.

This rearrangement joins TRBV5-5 to TRBJ2-7, with TRBD2 matching over 7 bases. Trimming took 1 base from V and 2 from J; bases not matched to a gene: 6. The CDR3 loop spans 15 amino acids. Germline lookup yields CDR1 SGHKS and CDR2 YYEKEE (reference sequence). In nucleotides, the CDR3 is TGTGCCAGCAGCTTGTTACCGGGGGGTCCCTACGAGCAGTACTTC. It is translated as CASSLLPGGPYEQYF.

The V and J genes are TRBV19 and TRBJ1-1, with D possibly TRBD1 on 6 matching bases. Germline V gene lookup returns CDR1 LNHDA and CDR2 SQIVND (reference sequence). The CDR3 runs to 14 residues. Trimming stripped 7 bases from V and 2 bases from J, with 14 bases between. The CDR3 loop is CASKADSTNTEAFF. The DNA of the CDR3 is TGTGCCAGTAAGGCGGACAGCACTAACACTGAAGCTTTCTTT.

J is TRBJ2-6 and V is TRBV10-3; D remains unclear. The CDR3 has 12 amino acids. The V end was cut by 10 bases, the J end by 0 bases, with 4 bases between. The germline V gene has CDR1 ENHRY and CDR2 SYGVKD. The CDR3 DNA reads TGTGCCACCGGCTCTGGGGCCAACGTCCTGACTTTC. Its translation is CATGSGANVLTF.

J is TRBJ2-4 and V is TRBV5-6; D tentatively reads TRBD1 or TRBD2 (5 bases each). The V end was cut by 4 bases, the J end by 0 bases, with 11 bases between. Looked up from germline, CDR1 is SGHDT and CDR2 is YYEEEE. The CDR3 is made up of 15 amino acids. CDR3 DNA: TGTGCCAGCAGCGCACTAGGGGCAGCCAAAAACATTCAGTACTTC. As protein: CASSALGAAKNIQYF.

The table lists this clone with a few counts. The rearrangement uses TRBV6-5 and TRBJ1-2; a weak D match, TRBD1 (6 bases). CDR1 is MNHEY, CDR2 SVGAGI, per germline. V gave up 10 bases and J gave up 7 bases, with 16 bases separating them. The CDR3 is 12 amino acids. The CDR3 sequence: CATTGNWGGYTF. The CDR3 nucleotides read TGTGCCACCACAGGGAATTGGGGTGGCTACACCTTC.

This clone came up once. The chain combines TRBV29-1 with TRBJ1-1; tentatively, D is TRBD1 (5 bases). Germline CDR1 reads SQVTM; CDR2 reads ANQGSEA. CDR3 size: 13 residues. The ends were cut back, 7 bases at V and 0 bases at J, with 12 bases in the middle. The CDR3 DNA follows: TGCAGCGCCGGGACGGCCCTGAACACTGAAGCTTTCTTT. It translates to CSAGTALNTEAFF.

The genes are TRBV25-1 and TRBJ2-7; TRBD1 aligns across 8 bases. Germline assignment: CDR1 MGHDK and CDR2 SYGVNS. The CDR3 is 18 residues long. J lost 1 base, V lost 5 bases, and 16 bases had no gene match. CDR3 in DNA: TGTGCCAGCAGTTCCTCCGTATTACCGGGACAGGTATCCTACGAGCAGTACTTC. It encodes CASSSSVLPGQVSYEQYF.